This entry features one T cell receptor beta chain sequence. CDR3 length equals 16 residues. V was clipped by 3 bases and J by 3 bases; unmatched bases: 7. In germline, CDR1 is SGDLS, CDR2 YYNGEE. Here immunoSEQ multiplex PCR was the method, and the copy in TCRdb shows in-frame clones only, minus some. The sample lists approximately 58,000 clones, about 76% seen once, with 43% in the top ten. This sample stems from a study of blood T cell repertoires in COVID-19. Study information: Whether acute or convalescent, the COVID-19 samples came from the United States, Italy and Spain.

The sequencing sample was made of peripheral blood. The receptor's source is a man between 70 and 80 years old with active or convalescent COVID-19. The chain recombines TRBV9 with TRBJ2-1; 9 bases are a match to TRBD1. CDR3 coding DNA: TGTGCCAGCAGCGCCCATAACAGGGGGCTCTACAATGAGCAGTTCTTC. This codes for CASSAHNRGLYNEQFF.